This is a list of T cell receptor beta chains from one sample in a study of blood T cells in healthy people across ages. A single record per CDR3 protein comes from TCRdb applying MiXCR to the 5' RACE reads. The sample holds some 1 million distinct CDR3 sequences, 40% to 55% seen once. The sample taken for sequencing was blood. Receptors were obtained from an older woman in good health. The CDR3 runs from the conserved cysteine through the conserved F or W. Each record gives: V gene, J gene, clone size, D gene, CDR3 protein, CDR3 DNA. The D gene is left open where the match is weak. Not every row has a clone size; where given, it reads once, few, many or a size class.

V: TRBV27
J: TRBJ1-2
size: many
D: TRBD1
CDR3: CASRTGSSGYTF
DNA: TGTGCCAGCAGGACAGGGTCTAGTGGCTACACCTTC

V: TRBV27
J: TRBJ2-4
size: NA
D: NA
CDR3: CASSPSQGLGDIQYF
DNA: TGTGCCAGCAGTCCCTCTCAGGGGTTGGGTGACATTCAGTACTTC

V: TRBV27
J: TRBJ2-7
size: NA
D: TRBD2
CDR3: CASCGTSGSGYNEQYF
DNA: TGTGCCAGCTGCGGGACTAGCGGGAGCGGCTACAATGAGCAGTACTTC

V: TRBV29-1
J: TRBJ2-7
size: few
D: NA
CDR3: CSAAQGPEQYF
DNA: TGCAGCGCGGCACAGGGTCCTGAGCAGTACTTC

V: TRBV24-1
J: TRBJ2-1
size: NA
D: NA
CDR3: CATSDKRHRANNEQFF
DNA: TGTGCCACCAGTGATAAGCGCCACAGAGCTAACAATGAGCAGTTCTTC

V: TRBV11-2
J: TRBJ2-1
size: NA
D: NA
CDR3: CASSQTRIVGSSYNEQFF
DNA: TGTGCCAGCAGCCAAACACGCATAGTCGGGAGTTCCTACAATGAGCAGTTCTTC

V: TRBV7-6
J: TRBJ2-7
size: few
D: TRBD1
CDR3: CASSLGRTGSYEQYF
DNA: TGTGCCAGCAGCTTAGGAAGGACAGGCTCCTACGAGCAGTACTTC

V: TRBV27
J: TRBJ2-1
size: few
D: TRBD1
CDR3: CASSDALGQGSYNEQFF
DNA: TGTGCCAGCAGTGACGCCCTAGGACAGGGTTCCTACAATGAGCAGTTCTTC

V: TRBV7-2
J: TRBJ2-5
size: NA
D: TRBD2
CDR3: CASSPRLAGGRETQYF
DNA: TGTGCCAGCAGCCCCCGACTAGCGGGAGGTCGAGAGACCCAGTACTTC

V: TRBV27
J: TRBJ1-6
size: many
D: TRBD1
CDR3: CASRPPAGGQNSPLHF
DNA: TGTGCCAGCAGACCCCCCGCCGGGGGACAGAATTCACCCCTCCACTTT

V: TRBV5-5
J: TRBJ2-4
size: few
D: NA
CDR3: CASSPAPHGNIQYF
DNA: TGTGCCAGCAGCCCGGCCCCCCACGGAAACATTCAGTACTTC

V: TRBV20-1
J: TRBJ2-3
size: NA
D: TRBD2
CDR3: CSARPRLAGSTDTQYF
DNA: TGCAGTGCTAGGCCGAGACTAGCGGGATCAACAGATACGCAGTATTTT

V: TRBV6-2/TRBV6-3
J: TRBJ2-1
size: NA
D: TRBD2
CDR3: CASQDPTSGSSYNEQFF
DNA: TGTGCCAGCCAAGATCCGACTAGCGGGAGCTCCTACAATGAGCAGTTCTTC

V: TRBV5-6
J: TRBJ2-7
size: NA
D: NA
CDR3: CASSYSALSYEQYF
DNA: TGTGCCAGCAGTTATAGCGCCCTCTCCTACGAGCAGTACTTC

V: TRBV28
J: TRBJ2-1
size: NA
D: NA
CDR3: CASSFGPGSYNEQFF
DNA: TGTGCCAGCAGTTTTGGACCAGGCTCCTACAATGAGCAGTTCTTC

V: TRBV2
J: TRBJ2-3
size: NA
D: NA
CDR3: CASGGADMQYF
DNA: TGTGCCAGCGGGGGGGCTGATATGCAGTATTTT

V: TRBV24-1
J: TRBJ2-5
size: few
D: NA
CDR3: CATSDYRDGQETQYF
DNA: TGTGCCACCAGTGATTACAGGGATGGGCAGGAGACCCAGTACTTC

V: TRBV18
J: TRBJ2-1
size: many
D: TRBD1
CDR3: CASSPRTGYNEQFF
DNA: TGTGCCAGCTCACCACGGACAGGATACAATGAGCAGTTCTTC

V: TRBV20-1
J: TRBJ2-3
size: few
D: TRBD1
CDR3: CSRQGSTDTQYF
DNA: TGCAGTAGACAGGGGAGCACAGATACGCAGTATTTT

V: TRBV3-1
J: TRBJ2-7
size: NA
D: TRBD2
CDR3: CASSQVGLAGGVTYEQYF
DNA: TGTGCCAGCAGCCAAGTGGGACTAGCGGGAGGGGTGACCTACGAGCAGTACTTC

V: TRBV7-2
J: TRBJ2-3
size: NA
D: NA
CDR3: CASSEEGGDTDTQYF
DNA: TGTGCCAGCAGCGAGGAAGGGGGGGACACAGATACGCAGTATTTT

V: TRBV29-1
J: TRBJ2-7
size: NA
D: NA
CDR3: CSVAGLRGHTYEQYF
DNA: TGCAGCGTTGCTGGTCTCCGAGGGCACACCTACGAGCAGTACTTC

V: TRBV29-1
J: TRBJ1-2
size: NA
D: NA
CDR3: CSVQGGGGGYTF
DNA: TGCAGCGTTCAAGGCGGTGGGGGTGGCTACACCTTC

V: TRBV5-1
J: TRBJ1-2
size: once
D: NA
CDR3: CASSLKGDGYGYTF
DNA: TGCGCCAGCAGCTTGAAGGGGGATGGCTATGGCTACACCTTC

V: TRBV20-1
J: TRBJ2-7
size: few
D: NA
CDR3: CSAARQAEQYF
DNA: TGCAGTGCTGCCCGGCAGGCCGAGCAGTACTTC

V: TRBV12-3/TRBV12-4
J: TRBJ2-5
size: many
D: NA
CDR3: CASRITETQYF
DNA: TGTGCCAGCAGGATCACAGAGACCCAGTACTTC

V: TRBV12-3/TRBV12-4
J: TRBJ2-7
size: NA
D: NA
CDR3: CASSLVLGTHTYEQYF
DNA: TGTGCCAGCAGTTTAGTCCTAGGGACACACACCTACGAGCAGTACTTC

V: TRBV20-1
J: TRBJ2-7
size: NA
D: NA
CDR3: CSARAYRAGGPYEQYF
DNA: TGCAGTGCTAGAGCTTACCGTGCTGGCGGGCCCTACGAGCAGTACTTC

V: TRBV7-2
J: TRBJ1-5
size: NA
D: NA
CDR3: CASSLDSRNQPQHF
DNA: TGTGCCAGCAGCTTAGACAGTCGCAATCAGCCCCAGCATTTT

V: TRBV10-1
J: TRBJ2-1
size: few
D: TRBD2
CDR3: CASSDGGLAGNEQFF
DNA: TGCGCCAGCAGTGATGGAGGGCTAGCGGGGAATGAGCAGTTCTTC

V: TRBV27
J: TRBJ2-1
size: NA
D: TRBD2
CDR3: CASLPYLAGGGYNEQFF
DNA: TGTGCCAGCCTGCCTTACCTAGCGGGAGGAGGGTACAATGAGCAGTTCTTC

V: TRBV6-4
J: TRBJ2-1
size: NA
D: TRBD2
CDR3: CASSDSGLAGYNEQFF
DNA: TGTGCCAGCAGTGACTCCGGACTAGCGGGGTACAATGAGCAGTTCTTC

V: TRBV27
J: TRBJ2-6
size: NA
D: TRBD1
CDR3: CASRTGFSGANVLTF
DNA: TGTGCCAGCCGGACAGGATTCTCTGGGGCCAACGTCCTGACTTTC

V: TRBV7-2
J: TRBJ2-2
size: NA
D: NA
CDR3: CASSRAQNTGELFF
DNA: TGTGCCAGCAGCCGAGCTCAGAACACCGGGGAGCTGTTTTTT

V: TRBV7-9
J: TRBJ2-1
size: few
D: TRBD1
CDR3: CASTTEGAGNEQFF
DNA: TGTGCCAGCACCACCGAGGGGGCAGGCAATGAGCAGTTCTTC

V: TRBV20-1
J: TRBJ2-4
size: NA
D: TRBD2
CDR3: CSARDPRTSGRGIQYF
DNA: TGCAGTGCTAGAGATCCGAGGACTAGCGGGAGGGGGATTCAGTACTTC

V: TRBV4-2
J: TRBJ2-3
size: few
D: NA
CDR3: CASSQDYRSTDTQYF
DNA: TGTGCCAGCAGCCAGGACTACCGCAGCACAGATACGCAGTATTTT

V: TRBV2
J: TRBJ2-1
size: NA
D: TRBD2
CDR3: CASSEGPAGGPINEQFF
DNA: TGTGCCAGCAGTGAAGGTCCAGCGGGAGGGCCGATCAATGAGCAGTTCTTC

V: TRBV3-1
J: TRBJ2-7
size: NA
D: NA
CDR3: CASSQFLRVSYEQYF
DNA: TGTGCCAGCAGCCAATTCTTGCGGGTCTCCTACGAGCAGTACTTC

V: TRBV29-1
J: TRBJ2-3
size: few
D: NA
CDR3: CSVDRTTDTQYF
DNA: TGCAGCGTTGACAGGACCACAGATACGCAGTATTTT

V: TRBV5-1
J: TRBJ1-2
size: NA
D: NA
CDR3: CASSLEDSRGYTF
DNA: TGCGCCAGCAGCTTGGAGGACAGTAGGGGCTACACCTTC

V: TRBV3-1
J: TRBJ1-2
size: NA
D: NA
CDR3: CASSQVGSGYTF
DNA: TGTGCCAGCAGCCAAGTGGGATCTGGCTACACCTTC

V: TRBV25-1
J: TRBJ2-5
size: few
D: NA
CDR3: CASSEPGPRRQETQYF
DNA: TGTGCCAGCAGTGAACCGGGGCCTAGGCGCCAAGAGACCCAGTACTTC

V: TRBV29-1
J: TRBJ2-5
size: few
D: TRBD2
CDR3: CSVAPGTSGRETQYF
DNA: TGCAGCGTAGCACCGGGGACTAGCGGGAGAGAGACCCAGTACTTC

V: TRBV29-1
J: TRBJ1-2
size: NA
D: NA
CDR3: CSGERDGLYGYTF
DNA: TGCAGCGGTGAAAGGGACGGCCTTTATGGCTACACCTTC

V: TRBV27
J: TRBJ2-2
size: NA
D: NA
CDR3: CASSLSPLLAGELFF
DNA: TGTGCCAGCAGTTTATCGCCCCTTTTGGCCGGGGAGCTGTTTTTT

V: TRBV29-1
J: TRBJ2-7
size: many
D: TRBD2
CDR3: CSVEGSKTSGLYEQYF
DNA: TGCAGCGTTGAAGGGAGTAAGACTAGCGGGCTCTACGAGCAGTACTTC

V: TRBV6-1
J: TRBJ1-1
size: NA
D: TRBD1
CDR3: CASRDRGTWMNTEAFF
DNA: TGTGCCAGCAGGGACAGGGGGACTTGGATGAACACTGAAGCTTTCTTT

V: TRBV7-9
J: TRBJ2-5
size: NA
D: NA
CDR3: CASTRGAQETQYF
DNA: TGTGCCAGCACCCGGGGGGCCCAAGAGACCCAGTACTTC

V: TRBV20-1
J: TRBJ2-5
size: NA
D: NA
CDR3: CSARDLGLQTQYF
DNA: TGCAGTGCTAGAGATCTGGGACTCCAGACCCAGTACTTC

V: TRBV3-1
J: TRBJ2-7
size: NA
D: NA
CDR3: CASSQSSVTSEQYF
DNA: TGTGCCAGCAGCCAATCCTCAGTAACTAGCGAGCAGTACTTC

V: TRBV15
J: TRBJ2-3
size: NA
D: NA
CDR3: CATSRDRVSSTQYF
DNA: TGTGCCACCAGCAGAGATAGAGTGTCGAGTACGCAGTATTTT

V: TRBV29-1
J: TRBJ2-5
size: NA
D: NA
CDR3: CSAGLHSYNEQYF
DNA: TGCAGCGCGGGACTCCACTCCTACAATGAGCAGTACTTC

V: TRBV25-1
J: TRBJ1-2
size: NA
D: NA
CDR3: CASSEFGRASGCTF
DNA: TGTGCCAGCAGTGAATTTGGCAGGGCGAGCGGCTGCACCTTC

V: TRBV6-5
J: TRBJ1-2
size: NA
D: NA
CDR3: CASGGSDSVVYGYTF
DNA: TGTGCCAGCGGGGGATCAGACAGCGTCGTCTATGGCTACACCTTC

V: TRBV20-1
J: TRBJ2-7
size: NA
D: TRBD2
CDR3: CGVSSGVYEQYF
DNA: TGCGGTGTCTCTAGCGGGGTCTACGAGCAGTACTTC

V: TRBV6-1
J: TRBJ2-7
size: once
D: TRBD1
CDR3: CASRTGGSSSYEQYF
DNA: TGTGCCAGCAGGACAGGGGGCTCCTCTTCCTACGAGCAGTACTTC